The clone carrying this TCR beta chain was recorded once. These data originate in a study of CD8 T cells in Susac syndrome. The CDR3 spans 14 residues. V lost 4 bases, J lost 8 bases, and 6 bases stayed unmatched. From germline, CDR1 is SGDLS and CDR2 YYNGEE. With random hexamers, 0.5 to 1 ug RNA was reverse transcribed. Across 54 Vbeta and 13 Jbeta, TCR beta CDR3 was amplified with immunoSEQ multiplex PCR. Each CDR3 protein is one row after TCRdb ran MiXCR on the immunoSEQ multiplex PCR reads. The top ten hold about 0.088% of the sample, which has 150,000 to 200,000 distinct CDR3 sequences, approximately 93% seen once.

The sequencing sample was made of CD4+ T cells from PBMCs. The chain uses TRBV9 and TRBJ2-1, with TRBD1 matching 10 bases. The receptor comes from a human donor with multiple sclerosis. CDR3 coding DNA: TGTGCCAGCAGCACGTCAGGACAGGGGGATGAGCAGTTCTTC. It yields the protein CASSTSGQGDEQFF.